The source of this TCR beta chain is a study of T cell repertoires in cytomegalovirus infection. Broader study findings: Within the response measured ex vivo, HLA-C-restricted CMV-specific TCR beta clonotypes were dominant.

The CDR3 contains 12 residues. The ends were cut back, 8 bases at V and 3 bases at J, with 7 bases in the middle. Looked up from germline, CDR1 is SNHLY and CDR2 is FYNNEI. TCRdb independently ran MiXCR on the reads; one entry per CDR3 protein. The sample consists of around 490,000 distinct CDR3 sequences, 26% of them appearing once. The sample holds a few counts of this clonotype. No antigen is known for it. This chain connects TRBV2 to TRBJ2-2, with TRBD2 as a possible D gene (6 bases). The sequence came from a human donor in good health (CMV status not recorded). Some clones in this sample may be carry-over from other donors' samples. The sequenced sample consisted of PBMCs. The CDR3 bases are TGTGCCAGCGGGACTTACACCGGGGAGCTGTTTTTT. The encoded protein is CASGTYTGELFF.